This T cell receptor (beta chain) was observed in a study of OX40 agonist ivuxolimab in advanced cancers. Study summary: The group had a mean age of around 64 years, ranged from about 20 to 85, and was 80% to 85% male.

At baseline, cycle 4 day 1, and cycle 7 day 1, blood was sampled. Germline CDR1 MNHEY, CDR2 SVGAGI. The CDR3 has 14 residues. V was trimmed by 3 bases and J by 4 bases, leaving 12 bases between them. The assay was immunoSEQ multiplex PCR, and TCRdb's table has in-frame clones only and misses some. The repertoire has 78,000 or so clones, more than 75% of them found once; the top ten carry roughly a sixth. Sequencing used CD4+ or CD8+ T cells sorted from blood, obtained in a trial of the OX40 agonist ivuxolimab. This TCR came from an adult with an advanced solid tumor such as melanoma, head and neck, liver or kidney cancer. The chain carries TRBV6-5 and TRBJ1-1; D remains unclear. DNA for the CDR3: TGTGCCAGCAGTTATTGGCCCCCAGGCACTGAAGCTTTCTTT. It encodes CASSYWPPGTEAFF.